This T cell receptor (beta chain) was retrieved from a study of shared clonotypes between healthy human individuals. Study observations and caveats: The genetic and exposure-history diversity represented was limited by few donors. In several donors, around 5% of naive CD4 clonotypes appeared in common.

Concerning this clone itself: Its matching antigen is unknown.

Libraries were prepared by immunoSEQ multiplex PCR; TCRdb keeps only in-frame clonotypes and omits some of them. The sample includes about 590,000 clones, about 95% seen only once; the top ten take 0.09% to 0.13%. In the naive CD8 group, cells lacked CD45RO and were positively selected for CCR7, so terminally differentiated effector memory CD45RA+ cells were left out. Study donors comprised healthy, HIV-negative adults devoid of recent acute infection or vaccination. The ends were cut back, 7 bases at V and 5 bases at J, with 35 bases in the middle. Germline V CDR1 and CDR2: SNHLY, FYNNEI. The CDR3 is 20 residues long.

The V call is TRBV2, the J call TRBJ2-5; possibly TRBD1 or TRBD2 for D (10 bases each). This clonotype was obtained from a woman in her twenties or thirties in good health. Sequencing was done on a sample of naive CD8+ T cells sorted from blood. DNA of the CDR3: TGTGCCAGCAAGACCGATAGGGGACAGGGGACTAGCGCTACTTGGGAGACCCAGTACTTC. Translating gives CASKTDRGQGTSATWETQYF.